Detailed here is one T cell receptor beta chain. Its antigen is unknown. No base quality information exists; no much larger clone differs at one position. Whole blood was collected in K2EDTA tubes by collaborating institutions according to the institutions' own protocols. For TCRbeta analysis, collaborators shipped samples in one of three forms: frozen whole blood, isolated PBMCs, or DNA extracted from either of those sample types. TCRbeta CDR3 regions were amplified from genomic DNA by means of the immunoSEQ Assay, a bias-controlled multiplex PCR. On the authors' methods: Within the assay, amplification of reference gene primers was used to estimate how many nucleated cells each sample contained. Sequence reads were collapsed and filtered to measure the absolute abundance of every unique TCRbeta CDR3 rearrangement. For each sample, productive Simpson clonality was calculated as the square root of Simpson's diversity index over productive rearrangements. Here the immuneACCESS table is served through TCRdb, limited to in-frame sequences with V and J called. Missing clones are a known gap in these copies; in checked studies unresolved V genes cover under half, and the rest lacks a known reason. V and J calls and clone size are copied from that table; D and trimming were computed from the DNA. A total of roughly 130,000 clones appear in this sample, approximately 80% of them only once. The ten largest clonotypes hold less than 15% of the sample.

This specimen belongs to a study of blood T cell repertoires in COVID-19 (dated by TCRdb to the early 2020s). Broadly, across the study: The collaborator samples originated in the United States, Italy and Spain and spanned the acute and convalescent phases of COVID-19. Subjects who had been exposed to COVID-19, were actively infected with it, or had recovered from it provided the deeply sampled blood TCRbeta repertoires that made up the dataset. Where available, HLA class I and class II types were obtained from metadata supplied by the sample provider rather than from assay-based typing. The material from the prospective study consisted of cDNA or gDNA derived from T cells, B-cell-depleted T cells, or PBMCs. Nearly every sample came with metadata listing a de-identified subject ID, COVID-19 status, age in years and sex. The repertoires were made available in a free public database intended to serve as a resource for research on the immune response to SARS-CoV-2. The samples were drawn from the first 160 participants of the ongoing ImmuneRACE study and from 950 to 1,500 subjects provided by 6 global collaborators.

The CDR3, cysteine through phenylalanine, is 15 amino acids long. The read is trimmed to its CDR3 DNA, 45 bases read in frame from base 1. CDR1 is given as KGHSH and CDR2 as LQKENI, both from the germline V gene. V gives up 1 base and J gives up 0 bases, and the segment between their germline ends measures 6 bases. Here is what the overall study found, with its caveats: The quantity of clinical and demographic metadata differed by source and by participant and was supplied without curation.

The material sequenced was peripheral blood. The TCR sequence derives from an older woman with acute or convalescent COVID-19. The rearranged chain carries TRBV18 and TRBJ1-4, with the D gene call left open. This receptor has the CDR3 CASSPLTSTNEKLFF. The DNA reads TGTGCCAGCTCACCACTGACATCAACTAATGAAAAACTGTTTTTT.